The 20 T cell receptor beta chains below come from one sample, sequenced in a study of blood T cells in healthy people across ages. The authors ran a second PCR of about 7 to 12 cycles using a sample-barcoded 5' primer and a J-beta primer mix. Via MiXCR, TCRdb re-called the 5' RACE reads, giving one row per CDR3 protein. The sample contains 800,000 to 950,000 distinct CDR3 sequences, about 29% of which appear only once. These data also formed part of another study, on T cells of mothers and their children.

The sequenced sample was blood. The receptors come from a woman aged 40 to 50 in good health.

In nucleotides, the CDR3 is TGTGCCAGCAGCTCGGAGGCGGGTAGAGATCAGCCCCAGCATTTT. This codes for CASSSEAGRDQPQHF. This chain links TRBV4-2 with TRBJ1-5; D is ambiguous. Germline CDR1 LGHNA, CDR2 YNFKEQ. V lost 5 bases and J 5 bases, leaving 16 bases between the germline ends. The CDR3 has 15 amino acids.

The rearrangement uses TRBV7-2 and TRBJ1-6, with 8 nucleotides matching TRBD1. The length of the CDR3 is 13 residues. Germline CDR1 is SGHTA and CDR2 is FQGNSA. V gave up 3 bases and J gave up 12 bases; unmatched junction bases: 4. The CDR3 coding sequence is TGTGCCAGCAGCTTTGGACAGGGCCAACCCCTCCACTTT. It is translated as CASSFGQGQPLHF.

This chain links TRBV28 with TRBJ1-1; TRBD1 agrees at 9 bases. This CDR3 is 15 amino acids long. Germline loops: CDR1 MDHEN, CDR2 SYDVKM. With V trimmed by 5 bases and J by 1 base, 5 bases remained unmatched. The CDR3 here is CASSNRGRGNTEAFF. CDR3 sequence (DNA): TGTGCCAGCAGTAACAGGGGGCGCGGGAACACTGAAGCTTTCTTT. Together with reference TRBV28 and TRBJ1-1, the CDR3 gives the full variable domain: DVKVTQSSRYLVKRTGEKVFLECVQDMDHENMFWYRQDPGLGLRLIYFSYDVKMKEKGDIPEGYSVSREKKERFSLILESASTNQTSMYLCASSNRGRGNTEAFFGQGTRLTVV.

The sample holds a few counts of this clonotype. The chain combines TRBV10-3 with TRBJ1-1; 8 nucleotides line up with TRBD1. Trimming at V came to 6 bases and at J to 2 bases, leaving 5 bases not matched to a gene. In germline, CDR1 is ENHRY, CDR2 SYGVKD. The CDR3 runs 14 residues. The CDR3 reads CAISGQGINTEAFF. The CDR3 nucleotides are TGTGCCATCAGCGGACAGGGTATAAACACTGAAGCTTTCTTT.

The gene calls are TRBV6-1 and TRBJ2-7; D uncertain. The V gene lost 2 bases and the J gene lost 0 bases, with 8 bases spanning the gap. Looked up from germline, CDR1 is MNHNS and CDR2 is SASEGT. The CDR3 has 14 amino acids. The CDR3, as DNA: TGTGCCAGCAGTGAACTGAGGAGCTCCTACGAGCAGTACTTC. Translated, it gives CASSELRSSYEQYF.

Details on this clonotype: One end of the junction does not line up with germline, which may come from a read error. The gene calls are TRBV28 and TRBJ1-3, with D uncertain. This CDR3 has 14 amino acids. The germline V gene encodes CDR1 MDHEN and CDR2 SYDVKM. As DNA, the CDR3 is TGTGCCAGCAGCACCCTGGGGTCTGGAAGCACCATATATTTT. Residues: CASSTLGSGSTIYF.

The J gene is TRBJ1-2, the V gene TRBV9; D unresolved. The CDR3 spans 14 residues. Per germline, CDR1 SGDLS and CDR2 YYNGEE. V lost 3 bases and J 5 bases, leaving 14 bases between the germline ends. CDR3 sequence: CASSATAEGYGYTF. The CDR3, as DNA: TGTGCCAGCAGCGCCACTGCCGAGGGTTATGGCTACACCTTC.

Note on this clonotype: Just one base apart from a much larger clone, this may be a read error. The rearrangement uses TRBV7-6 and TRBJ2-1; 9 bases are shared with TRBD1. This CDR3 comprises 15 residues. CDR1 is SGHVS, CDR2 FNYEAQ, per germline. J lost 6 bases, V lost 4 bases, and 7 bases had no gene match. The chain's CDR3 is CASSSGQGSGNEQFF. The CDR3 region has the DNA TGTGCCAGCAGCTCGGGACAGGGAAGTGGCAATGAGCAGTTCTTC.

Worth noting for this clonotype: A read error may be the cause here, since a much bigger clone is one base away. The chain combines TRBV20-1 with TRBJ2-5, with 12 bases matching TRBD2. The J call is uncertain, as TRBJ2-1 better fits the DNA end. The CDR3 totals 16 residues. Germline V gene lookup returns CDR1 DFQATT and CDR2 SNEGSKA (reference sequence). The CDR3 protein is CSARGLAGGRGETQFF. Written as DNA, the CDR3 is TGCAGTGCTAGGGGTCTAGCGGGGGGGCGTGGAGAGACCCAGTTCTTC.

The rearrangement links TRBV7-2 to TRBJ2-1; D is uncertain. From germline, CDR1 is SGHTA and CDR2 FQGNSA. The CDR3 sequence is 15 residues long. V lost 0 bases and J 6 bases, leaving 12 bases between the germline ends. Here the CDR3 reads CASSLAGVVSNEQFF. CDR3 sequence (DNA): TGTGCCAGCAGCTTAGCTGGGGTCGTAAGCAATGAGCAGTTCTTC.

Many counts were recorded for this clonotype. This chain uses TRBV2 with TRBJ2-1; 9 bases agree with TRBD2. The CDR3 is made up of 16 amino acids. Looked up from germline, CDR1 is SNHLY and CDR2 is FYNNEI. V shed 2 bases, J shed 4 bases, and the junction held 6 bases outside the gene matches. This CDR3 reads CASSEYIAGVYNEQFF. CDR3 DNA sequence: TGTGCCAGCAGTGAATATATAGCGGGGGTTTACAATGAGCAGTTCTTC.

The chain links TRBV7-9 to TRBJ2-7; no definite D call. The CDR3 sequence is 13 residues long. Looked up from germline, CDR1 is SEHNR and CDR2 is FQNEAQ (reference sequence). Trimming stripped 5 bases from V and 3 bases from J, with 11 bases between. CDR3 loop: CASSSISHYEQYF. The CDR3, as DNA: TGTGCCAGCAGCAGCATATCTCACTACGAGCAGTACTTC.

This clonotype was counted ten times or more. The rearrangement uses TRBV20-1 and TRBJ2-7, with 7 bases matching TRBD1. Germline assignment: CDR1 DFQATT and CDR2 SNEGSKA (reference sequence). J was trimmed by 0 bases and V by 5 bases; bases with no gene match: 10. The CDR3 sequence is 15 residues long. In DNA, the CDR3 is TGCAGTGCTGGATACAGGGGCTTATACTCCTACGAGCAGTACTTC. Translating it yields CSAGYRGLYSYEQYF.

On this clonotype: A much larger clone lies one base from this, so it may be a read error. V gene TRBV5-1 combines with J gene TRBJ2-4; D unresolved. Gene TRBJ2-7 matches the end of the DNA better, so the J call may be wrong. The CDR3 sequence is 14 residues long. CDR1 is SGHRS and CDR2 is YFSETQ in the germline V gene. The CDR3 bases are TGCGCCAGCAGCTTGCTTGAAAACGTCTACGAGCAGTACTTC. Its protein product is CASSLLENVYEQYF.

With respect to this clonotype: This may come from a read error, since a much larger clone is one base off. The chain couples TRBV5-6 to TRBJ1-5; D not resolved. The CDR3 covers 13 residues. Trimming took 0 bases from V and 8 from J, leaving 9 bases between them. CDR1 and CDR2 (germline): SGHDT, YYEEEE. CDR3 DNA sequence: TGTGCCAGCAGCTTGGGAAGGGTTAAGCCCCAGCATTTT. As protein: CASSLGRVKPQHF.

This clonotype was observed many times. V and J are TRBV7-9 and TRBJ2-1; the match to TRBD1 covers 10 bases. CDR3 length: 15 amino acids. Germline CDR1 reads SEHNR; CDR2 reads FQNEAQ (reference sequence). Unmatched junction bases numbered 5, after V lost 5 bases and J lost 4 bases. The CDR3 coding sequence is TGTGCCAGCAGCCTCGGGACAGGGGAGTACAATGAGCAGTTCTTC. It translates to CASSLGTGEYNEQFF.

This clonotype occurred many times. This sequence joins TRBV2 and TRBJ1-1; possible D gene TRBD1, 5 bases. Deletions cut 8 bases from V and 8 bases from J, with 12 bases between. The CDR3 extends over 11 amino acids. Germline CDR1 SNHLY, CDR2 FYNNEI. The CDR3 bases are TGTGCCAGCTTTAGGGACGGAGAAGCTTTCTTT. Translating it yields CASFRDGEAFF.

This clonotype was seen a few times. This sequence joins TRBV28 and TRBJ2-7; TRBD1 matches 12 bases. V trimming: 5 bases; J trimming: 6 bases; junction bases outside the gene matches: 5. There are 14 residues in the CDR3. The germline V gene has CDR1 MDHEN and CDR2 SYDVKM. CDR3 loop: CASSGGTGGFEQYF. CDR3 nucleotide sequence: TGTGCCAGCAGTGGGGGGACAGGGGGCTTCGAGCAGTACTTC.

There are a few counts of this clonotype. This sequence joins TRBV7-2 and TRBJ1-1, with 7 bases that match TRBD1. The CDR3 extends over 14 amino acids. Germline CDR1 reads SGHTA; CDR2 reads FQGNSA. Losses at the gene ends were 1 base for V and 6 bases for J; bases not matched to a gene: 5. The CDR3 here is CASSLEATGSEAFF. For the CDR3, the DNA is TGTGCCAGCAGCTTAGAGGCGACAGGGTCTGAAGCTTTCTTT.

This clonotype has ten or more counts. The CDR3 nucleotides read TGTGCCAGCAGTTTCGGATCCTCTGGAAACACCATATATTTT. Amino acid sequence: CASSFGSSGNTIYF. The chain has TRBV28 and TRBJ1-3, with unresolved D. Between the trimmed V and J ends, which lost 3 bases and 0 bases, there was a span of 6 bases. The CDR3 is 14 residues long. Per germline, CDR1 MDHEN and CDR2 SYDVKM.